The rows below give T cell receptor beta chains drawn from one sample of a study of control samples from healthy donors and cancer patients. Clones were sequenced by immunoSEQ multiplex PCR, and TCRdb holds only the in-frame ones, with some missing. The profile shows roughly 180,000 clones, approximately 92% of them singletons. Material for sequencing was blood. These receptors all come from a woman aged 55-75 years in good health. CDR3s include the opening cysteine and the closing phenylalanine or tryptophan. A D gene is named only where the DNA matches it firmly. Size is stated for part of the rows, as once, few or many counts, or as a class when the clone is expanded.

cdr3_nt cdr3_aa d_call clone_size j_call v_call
TGTGCCACCAGCAGCCTCGGGGGTCTAGCGGGGAACAAACGCAACGGGGAGCTGTTTTTT CATSSLGGLAGNKRNGELFF TRBD2 - TRBJ2-2 TRBV15
TGTGCCAGCAGTCAAAGGGTTAACTATGGCTACACCTTC CASSQRVNYGYTF - - TRBJ1-2 TRBV12-3/TRBV12-4
TGTGCCATCATGAAGGGACAGGGGTACGATGAGCAGTTCTTC CAIMKGQGYDEQFF TRBD1 - TRBJ2-1 TRBV10-3
TGTGCCAGCAGCTTCAGAACTAATCAGCCCCAGCATTTT CASSFRTNQPQHF - - TRBJ1-5 TRBV2
TGCAGCGTTCGGATCCAAGGTTCCTACGAGCAGTACTTC CSVRIQGSYEQYF - few TRBJ2-7 TRBV29-1
TGTGCCTGGAGTGACGACGGGATCCGAAAAAGGGAGACCCAGTACTTC CAWSDDGIRKRETQYF - - TRBJ2-5 TRBV30
TGTGCCAGCAGCTTAGAACTAGCGGGGGGATTGACAGATACGCAGTATTTT CASSLELAGGLTDTQYF TRBD2 - TRBJ2-3 TRBV7-6
TGTGCCAGCACCGGTTGGACAGGGGGCAAAGATGGCTACACCTTC CASTGWTGGKDGYTF TRBD1 - TRBJ1-2 TRBV25-1
TGTGCCAGTAGTGGGGGGGACGACTATAATTCACCCCTCCACTTT CASSGGDDYNSPLHF - - TRBJ1-6 TRBV19
TGTGCCAGCAGCCAACTTGGGCTCTCCTATAATTCACCCCTCCACTTT CASSQLGLSYNSPLHF - - TRBJ1-6 TRBV3-1/TRBV3-2
TGTGCCAGCAGTTACTCGGGCTATGGCTACACCTTC CASSYSGYGYTF - - TRBJ1-2 TRBV6-2/TRBV6-3
TGTGCCATCAGTGAGTGGGACGAAGATACGCAGTATTTT CAISEWDEDTQYF - - TRBJ2-3 TRBV10-3
TGTGCCAGCAGCCAAGCCCCTTCGGGGGAGCAGTACTTC CASSQAPSGEQYF - - TRBJ2-7 TRBV14
TGTGCCAGCAGTAACCAAGAGACCCAGTACTTC CASSNQETQYF - - TRBJ2-5 TRBV12-3/TRBV12-4
TGTGCCAGCAGCCAAGCATCGGGACTAGCGGGGGTATACGAGCAGTACTTC CASSQASGLAGVYEQYF TRBD2 - TRBJ2-7 TRBV3-1/TRBV3-2
TGTGCCAGCTCACCAACGACAGAAGTTAACGCTGAAGCTTTCTTT CASSPTTEVNAEAFF - - TRBJ1-1 TRBV18
TGTGCCAGCAGGCCCAACTATAATTCACCCCTCCACTTT CASRPNYNSPLHF - - TRBJ1-6 TRBV2
TGCGCCAGCAGCCAAGAGGGTCGAGACGTAGATACGCAGTATTTT CASSQEGRDVDTQYF - - TRBJ2-3 TRBV4-1
TGTGCCAGCAGCCAAGGGGGACAGGGGAACACCGGGGAGCTGTTTTTT CASSQGGQGNTGELFF TRBD1 - TRBJ2-2 TRBV3-1/TRBV3-2
TGCGCCAGCAGCCAAGAAGGTCTAGCGGGGAACTCCTACGAGCAGTACTTC CASSQEGLAGNSYEQYF TRBD2 - TRBJ2-7 TRBV4-1
TGTGCCAGCAGCCAAGATATGGTGTTACAGCCCCAGCATTTT CASSQDMVLQPQHF - - TRBJ1-5 TRBV3-1/TRBV3-2
TGTGCCAGCAGCTTAGTCACAGGTGGCTACACCTTC CASSLVTGGYTF - - TRBJ1-2 TRBV7-2
TGTGCCAGTACTGGCATTCTTGCTGAAGCTTTCTTT CASTGILAEAFF - - TRBJ1-1 TRBV19
TGTGCCAGCAGCTTTTCCGGAAAGTCTGATCAGCCCCAGCATTTT CASSFSGKSDQPQHF - - TRBJ1-5 TRBV7-8
TGTGCCAGCAGTCAAGGAACACTTAGCAATCAGCCCCAGCATTTT CASSQGTLSNQPQHF - - TRBJ1-5 TRBV2
TGTGCCAGCAGCTTAGTCGGGGGTGGGCAGTTCTTC CASSLVGGGQFF - once TRBJ2-1 TRBV7-9
TGCGCCAGCAGCCAGGGCGGCAATGAGCAGTTCTTC CASSQGGNEQFF - - TRBJ2-1 TRBV4-3
TGTGCCAGCAGTGGACCTCCTACCACCACTCAGCCCCAGCATTTT CASSGPPTTTQPQHF - - TRBJ1-5 TRBV6-2/TRBV6-3
TGTGCCAGCAGCCCCCCCACGGACTATAATTCACCCCTCCACTTT CASSPPTDYNSPLHF - - TRBJ1-6 TRBV7-8
TGTGCCAGCAGTTACTTTCAGGAGAGAGATACGCAGTATTTT CASSYFQERDTQYF - - TRBJ2-3 TRBV6-2/TRBV6-3
TGTGCCAGTCGGGGAGGGGCGAGCTATAATTCACCCCTCCACTTT CASRGGASYNSPLHF - - TRBJ1-6 TRBV6-5
TGTGCCAGTAGTACAGGACAGGGCAGCTATGGCTACACCTTC CASSTGQGSYGYTF TRBD1 - TRBJ1-2 TRBV19
TGCGCCAGCAGCTCCGGGTCATATAGGTCTGGGGCCAACGTCCTGACTTTC CASSSGSYRSGANVLTF - - TRBJ2-6 TRBV5-1
TGTGCCAGCAGTGTGGGGGGCAGGACCTACGAGCAGTACTTC CASSVGGRTYEQYF - - TRBJ2-7 TRBV2
TGTGCCAGCAGCTTAGCGGGGGGGGCGAACACCGGGGAGCTGTTTTTT CASSLAGGANTGELFF TRBD2 - TRBJ2-2 TRBV7-2
TGTGCCAGCAGCTTAGGCGGCAGGGAGCATGAGACCCAGTACTTC CASSLGGREHETQYF - - TRBJ2-5 TRBV11-2
TGCAGCGTTTCGGGACAAGAAAAACTGTTTTTT CSVSGQEKLFF - - TRBJ1-4 TRBV29-1
TGTGCCAGCAGCGAGGGGTGGCAGAAGTTCTCCTACGAGCAGTACTTC CASSEGWQKFSYEQYF - - TRBJ2-7 TRBV2
TGTGCCAGCAGCTCGCAGTCTCCGAGCTCCTACAATGAGCAGTTCTTC CASSSQSPSSYNEQFF - - TRBJ2-1 TRBV7-3
TGTGCCATCAGTTCGAGACAGGGGGGCGACACAGATACGCAGTATTTT CAISSRQGGDTDTQYF TRBD1 - TRBJ2-3 TRBV10-3
TGTGCCAGCAGTTTCCGGGCGGGGAATTCACCCCTCCACTTT CASSFRAGNSPLHF - - TRBJ1-6 TRBV27
TGCGCCAGCAGTGGGGGACAGGGATTCTCACCCCTCCACTTT CASSGGQGFSPLHF TRBD1 - TRBJ1-6 TRBV10-2
TGTGCCAGCAGTGAATGGGGGGGCAACCAAGGGAACTATGGCTACACCTTC CASSEWGGNQGNYGYTF - - TRBJ1-2 TRBV25-1
TGCAGTGCTAGTTCAAGGGCTAGAAGTGAAAATGAGCAGTTCTTC CSASSRARSENEQFF - - TRBJ2-1 TRBV20-1
TGTGCCAGCAGCTTCCCGGGACAAGGAATCTCCTTGGACTACACCTTC CASSFPGQGISLDYTF - - TRBJ1-2 TRBV6-6